Below, one TCR beta chain is given with its context. What it recognizes is unknown. Using its own MiXCR run on the reads, TCRdb lists one record per CDR3 protein. Here the sample spans about 230,000 distinct CDR3 sequences, approximately 22% being singletons. These data originate in a study of T cell repertoires in cytomegalovirus infection. Trimming at V came to 4 bases and at J to 3 bases, leaving 6 bases not matched to a gene. Germline V lookup: CDR1 MGHDK, CDR2 SYGVNS. The CDR3 runs 17 residues. Notes on the study in general: CMV-specific TCR beta clonotypes restricted by HLA-C dominated the ex vivo response.

The rearrangement links TRBV25-1 to TRBJ2-1; 13 nucleotides agree with TRBD2. The sample was CD8+ T cells from PBMCs. The sequence was collected from a human donor in good health (CMV status not recorded). Some clones in this sample may be carry-over from other donors' samples. CDR3 sequence: CASSATTSGGVYNEQFF. In DNA form, the CDR3 reads TGTGCCAGCAGTGCCACAACTAGCGGGGGGGTCTACAATGAGCAGTTCTTC.